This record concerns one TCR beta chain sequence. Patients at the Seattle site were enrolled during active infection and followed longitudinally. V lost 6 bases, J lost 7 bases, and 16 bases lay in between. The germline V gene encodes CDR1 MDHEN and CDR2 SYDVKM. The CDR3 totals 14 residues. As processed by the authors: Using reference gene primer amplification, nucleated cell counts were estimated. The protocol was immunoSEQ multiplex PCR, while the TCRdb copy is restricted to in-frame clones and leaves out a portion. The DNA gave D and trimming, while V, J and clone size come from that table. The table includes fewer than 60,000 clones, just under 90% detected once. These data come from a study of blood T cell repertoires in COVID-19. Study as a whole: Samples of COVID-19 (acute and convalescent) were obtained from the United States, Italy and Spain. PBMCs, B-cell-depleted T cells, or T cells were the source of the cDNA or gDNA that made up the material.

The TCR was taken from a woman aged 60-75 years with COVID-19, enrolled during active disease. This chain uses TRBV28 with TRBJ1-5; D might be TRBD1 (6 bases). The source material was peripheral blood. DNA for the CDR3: TGTGCCAGCAGCCCTACAGGGACCGGGCAGCCCCAGCATTTT. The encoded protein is CASSPTGTGQPQHF.